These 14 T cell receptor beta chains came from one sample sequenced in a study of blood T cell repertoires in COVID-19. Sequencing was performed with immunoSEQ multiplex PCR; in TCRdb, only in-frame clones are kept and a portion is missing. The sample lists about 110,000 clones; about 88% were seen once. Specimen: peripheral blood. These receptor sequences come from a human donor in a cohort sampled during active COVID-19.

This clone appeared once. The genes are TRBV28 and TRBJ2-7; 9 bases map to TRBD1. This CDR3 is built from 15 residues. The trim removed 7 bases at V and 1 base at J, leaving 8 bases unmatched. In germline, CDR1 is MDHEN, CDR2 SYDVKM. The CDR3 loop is CASKRGQGLSYEQYF. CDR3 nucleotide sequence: TGTGCCAGCAAAAGGGGACAGGGCCTATCCTACGAGCAGTACTTC.

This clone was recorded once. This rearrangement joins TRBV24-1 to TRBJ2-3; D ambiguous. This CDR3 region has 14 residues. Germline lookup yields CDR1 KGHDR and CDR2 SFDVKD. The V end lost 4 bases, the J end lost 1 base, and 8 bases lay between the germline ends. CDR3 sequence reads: CATSEYTGTDTQYF. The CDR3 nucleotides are TGTGCCACCAGTGAATATACAGGCACAGATACGCAGTATTTT.

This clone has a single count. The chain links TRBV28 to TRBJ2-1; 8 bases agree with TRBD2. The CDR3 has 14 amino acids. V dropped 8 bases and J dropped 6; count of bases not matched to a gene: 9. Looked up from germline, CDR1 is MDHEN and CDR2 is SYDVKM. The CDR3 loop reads CASRAGEFSNEQFF. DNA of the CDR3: TGTGCCAGCCGAGCGGGAGAGTTCTCCAATGAGCAGTTCTTC.

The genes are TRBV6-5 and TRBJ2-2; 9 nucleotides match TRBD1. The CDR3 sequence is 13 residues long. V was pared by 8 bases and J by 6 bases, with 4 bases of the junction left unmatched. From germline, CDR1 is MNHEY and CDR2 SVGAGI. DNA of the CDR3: TGTGCCAGCGACAGGGGGGGTGCCGGGGAGCTGTTTTTT. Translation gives CASDRGGAGELFF.

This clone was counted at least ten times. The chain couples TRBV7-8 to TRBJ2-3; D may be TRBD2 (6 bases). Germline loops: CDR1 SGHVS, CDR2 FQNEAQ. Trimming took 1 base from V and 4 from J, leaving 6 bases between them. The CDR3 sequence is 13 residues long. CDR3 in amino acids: CASSLERADTQYF. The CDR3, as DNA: TGTGCCAGCAGCTTAGAGCGGGCAGATACGCAGTATTTT.

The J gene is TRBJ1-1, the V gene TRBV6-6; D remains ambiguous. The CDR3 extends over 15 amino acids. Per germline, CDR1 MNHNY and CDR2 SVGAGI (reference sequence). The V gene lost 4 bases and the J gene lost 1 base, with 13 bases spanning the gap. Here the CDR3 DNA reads TGTGCCAGCAGTTTCCAACGGGTCGCGAACACTGAAGCTTTCTTT. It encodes CASSFQRVANTEAFF.

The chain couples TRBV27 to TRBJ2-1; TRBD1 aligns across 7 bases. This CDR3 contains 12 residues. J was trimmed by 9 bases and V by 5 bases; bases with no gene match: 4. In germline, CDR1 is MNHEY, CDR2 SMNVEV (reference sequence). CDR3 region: CASSPPGGEQFF. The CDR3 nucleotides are TGTGCCAGCAGTCCCCCAGGGGGTGAGCAGTTCTTC.

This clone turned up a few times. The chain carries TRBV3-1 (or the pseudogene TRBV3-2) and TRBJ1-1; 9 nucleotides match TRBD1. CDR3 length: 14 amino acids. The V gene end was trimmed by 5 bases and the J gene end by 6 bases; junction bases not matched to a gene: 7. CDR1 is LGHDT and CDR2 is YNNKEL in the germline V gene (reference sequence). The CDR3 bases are TGTGCCAGCAGCACTCGACAGGGGGTTTCTGAAGCTTTCTTT. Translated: CASSTRQGVSEAFF.

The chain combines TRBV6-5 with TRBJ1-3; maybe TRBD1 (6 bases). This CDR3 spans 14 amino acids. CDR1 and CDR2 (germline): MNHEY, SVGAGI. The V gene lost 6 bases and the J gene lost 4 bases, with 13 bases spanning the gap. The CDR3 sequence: CASRSGTRGNTIYF. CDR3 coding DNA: TGTGCCAGCAGGTCCGGGACAAGAGGAAACACCATATATTTT.

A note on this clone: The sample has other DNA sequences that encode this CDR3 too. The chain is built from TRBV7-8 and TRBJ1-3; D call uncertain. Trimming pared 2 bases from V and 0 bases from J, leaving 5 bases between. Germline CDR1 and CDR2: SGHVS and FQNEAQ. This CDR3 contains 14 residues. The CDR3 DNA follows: TGTGCCAGCAGCTTACAGGCCTCTGGAAACACCATATATTTT. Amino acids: CASSLQASGNTIYF.

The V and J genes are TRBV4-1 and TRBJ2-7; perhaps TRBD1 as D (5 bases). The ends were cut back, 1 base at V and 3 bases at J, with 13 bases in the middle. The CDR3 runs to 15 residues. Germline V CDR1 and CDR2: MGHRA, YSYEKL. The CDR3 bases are TGCGCCAGCAGCCAAGCTGGGCAGGGTTTCTACGAGCAGTACTTC. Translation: CASSQAGQGFYEQYF.

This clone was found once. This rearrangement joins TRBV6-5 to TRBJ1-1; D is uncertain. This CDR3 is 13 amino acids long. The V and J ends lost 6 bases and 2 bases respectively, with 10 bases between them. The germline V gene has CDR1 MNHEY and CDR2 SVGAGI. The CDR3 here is CASRLTLNTEAFF. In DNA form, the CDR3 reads TGTGCCAGCAGACTTACACTAAACACTGAAGCTTTCTTT.

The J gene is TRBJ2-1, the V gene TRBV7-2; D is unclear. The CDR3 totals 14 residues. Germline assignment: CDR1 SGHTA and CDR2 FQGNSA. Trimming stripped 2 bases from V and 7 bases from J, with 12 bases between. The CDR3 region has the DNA TGTGCCAGCAGCTTAAATTGGGCCTCTAATGAGCAGTTCTTC. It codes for CASSLNWASNEQFF.

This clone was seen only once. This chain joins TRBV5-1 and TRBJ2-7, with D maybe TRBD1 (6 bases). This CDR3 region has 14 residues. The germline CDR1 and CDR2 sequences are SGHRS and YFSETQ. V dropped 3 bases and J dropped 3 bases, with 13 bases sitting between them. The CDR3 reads CASSSQGTNYEQYF. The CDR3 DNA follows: TGCGCCAGCAGCTCTCAAGGGACAAACTACGAGCAGTACTTC.